The rows below give T cell receptor beta chains drawn from one sample of a study of memory CD4+ T cells and cytomegalovirus serostatus. The method was immunoSEQ multiplex PCR; TCRdb's version includes in-frame clones alone and lacks a portion of them. Found here are roughly 42,000 clones, just under 80% of them singletons; the top ten hold approximately 0.54%. Sequencing was done on a sample of memory CD4+ T cells from blood. These receptors all come from an adult in good health and CMV-seronegative. CDR3s include the opening cysteine and the closing phenylalanine or tryptophan. The D gene is left open where the match is weak. Not every row has a clone size; where given, it reads once, few, many or a size class.

d_gene: .; abundance: .; j_gene: TRBJ2-1; v_gene: TRBV2; CDR3nt: TGTGCCAGCAGTAGGGGGGCCAGCTCCTACAATGAGCAGTTCTTC; CDR3aa: CASSRGASSYNEQFF
d_gene: TRBD1; abundance: few; j_gene: TRBJ1-2; v_gene: TRBV7-2; CDR3nt: TGTGCCAGCGTTGGGTATCCGGGACAGGGAGGGGGTGGCTACACCTTC; CDR3aa: CASVGYPGQGGGGYTF
d_gene: .; abundance: .; j_gene: TRBJ1-1; v_gene: TRBV25-1; CDR3nt: TGTGCCAGCAGTGATCTTACCAGGGCCACTGAAGCTTTCTTT; CDR3aa: CASSDLTRATEAFF
d_gene: .; abundance: .; j_gene: TRBJ1-1; v_gene: TRBV20-1; CDR3nt: TGCAGTGCTAGAGAGGTAGATGAAGCTTTCTTT; CDR3aa: CSAREVDEAFF
d_gene: .; abundance: .; j_gene: TRBJ2-2; v_gene: TRBV29-1; CDR3nt: TGCAGCGCTGGGGGGGGAACAGGGCTCCCTCTCCCCGGGGAGCTGTTTTTT; CDR3aa: CSAGGGTGLPLPGELFF
d_gene: .; abundance: .; j_gene: TRBJ1-1; v_gene: TRBV7-9; CDR3nt: TGTGCCAGCAGCCCTGGTTTAATTGCTGAAGCTTTCTTT; CDR3aa: CASSPGLIAEAFF
d_gene: .; abundance: once; j_gene: TRBJ2-7; v_gene: TRBV6-5; CDR3nt: TGTGCCAGCAGTTACCAGCGGGCCTACCTAGAGCAGTACTTC; CDR3aa: CASSYQRAYLEQYF
d_gene: .; abundance: .; j_gene: TRBJ1-1; v_gene: TRBV7-2; CDR3nt: TGTGCCAGCAGCTTATACGCAGCGCAGATCCAACGGACTGAAGCTTTCTTT; CDR3aa: CASSLYAAQIQRTEAFF
d_gene: TRBD1; abundance: once; j_gene: TRBJ2-1; v_gene: TRBV5-5; CDR3nt: TGTGCCAGCAGCTCTACAGCGGGCAGGGGGCTGGAGAATGAGCAGTTCTTC; CDR3aa: CASSSTAGRGLENEQFF
d_gene: .; abundance: .; j_gene: TRBJ1-1; v_gene: TRBV5-4; CDR3nt: TGTGCCAGCAGCTTGACCAGCTACACTGAAGCTTTCTTT; CDR3aa: CASSLTSYTEAFF
d_gene: TRBD2; abundance: .; j_gene: TRBJ2-5; v_gene: TRBV11-2; CDR3nt: TGTGCCAGCAGCTTATTAATGGGGGGGAGGGAGACCCAGTACTTC; CDR3aa: CASSLLMGGRETQYF
d_gene: TRBD2; abundance: once; j_gene: TRBJ2-5; v_gene: TRBV5-6; CDR3nt: TGTGCCAGCAGCTTGTTCGCGGGGGGCTCTGAGACCCAGTACTTC; CDR3aa: CASSLFAGGSETQYF
d_gene: TRBD1; abundance: few; j_gene: TRBJ2-4; v_gene: TRBV11-3; CDR3nt: TGTGCCAGCAGCCGGACAGGAAACATTCAGTACTTC; CDR3aa: CASSRTGNIQYF